The present T cell receptor (beta chain) was sequenced within a study of siplizumab effects on memory and regulatory T cells (dated by TCRdb to about 2019). For the wider study: The effect of the anti-CD2 antibody siplizumab on alloreactive T-cell subsets was examined in allogeneic mixed lymphocyte reactions constructed from human PBMCs.

CDR1 and CDR2 (SGHDN, FVKESK) derive from the germline V gene. Germline trimming: 9 bases from V, 7 bases from J; junction bases outside gene matches: 9. Including the terminal cysteine and phenylalanine, the CDR3 comprises 13 residues. Of all the DNA, just the CDR3 is kept, 39 bases in frame from base 1. Comments on this clone: Its antigen is unknown. Base qualities are not recorded, but no much larger clone differs from it by a single base.

Results the study describes overall, beyond this receptor: For roughly 75-97% of proliferating CD4+ or CD8+ clones, no naive or memory phenotype could be assigned. Because sequences below about 10^-5 frequency were poorly captured, only a minor fraction of alloreactive clones could be mapped to unstimulated subsets. The cumulative frequency of alloreactive sequences traceable to unstimulated CD4+ memory T cells was significantly reduced by siplizumab. Whether proliferating Tregs from siplizumab cultures actually had suppressive function was not functionally confirmed. Unstimulated naive T cells appeared more diverse than memory T cells, and naive cells seemed to contribute substantially to the alloresponse. Of the alloreactive CD4+ clones that could be mapped, the Treg-derived share averaged roughly 69% with siplizumab compared with under 30% in control reactions.

Sorted unstimulated T cells and proliferating T cells recovered from mixed lymphocyte reactions underwent TCRbeta CDR3 sequencing. Fresh whole blood from nine to eleven HLA-typed healthy donors was used to isolate PBMCs. To map where alloreactive clones came from, CD4+ regulatory T cells in the unstimulated state were FACS-sorted. The library came from the immunoSEQ multiplex PCR assay. Each sample had some 96,000 TCR templates assayed by the deep sequencing platform. Genomic DNA extracted from sorted T cells was used for TCRbeta CDR3 sequencing. In the paper's pipeline: The R programming language was used for clonal analysis of TCRbeta CDR3 data. Alloreactive CD4+ and CD8+ clones were defined by comparing unstimulated samples with post-reaction CFSE-low samples. Regulatory or non-regulatory origin of alloreactive CD4+ clones was assigned by matching sequences to the sorted unstimulated Treg and non-Treg repertoires. Imported from immuneACCESS, the table was reduced by TCRdb to in-frame sequences with V and J called. These copies leave out some clones; in studies compared against another copy, an unresolved V gene accounts for under half, and the cause of the remainder is not known. The V and J calls and clone size were taken over from that table, and D and trimming were inferred from the DNA. The sample profile shows about 100,000 clones; approximately 90% of them were found once. The ten largest clones take up around 0.73% of the sample.

The receptor comes from a human donor in good health. The chain links TRBV14 with TRBJ1-2; 9 central nucleotides agree with TRBD1. Material: Tregs sorted from blood. DNA sequence: TGTGCCAGTCAGACCGGGACAGGGTCTGGCTACACCTTC. Translated, this gives CASQTGTGSGYTF.